This T cell receptor beta chain derives from a study of T-cell reconstitution after alpha-beta-depleted transplantation in children. Construction of the TCRbeta library involved unique molecular identifiers. TCRdb fed the PCR reads into MiXCR, producing one record per CDR3 protein. The table shows almost 400,000 distinct CDR3 sequences, with about a fifth occurring only once. The germline V gene has CDR1 LNHNV and CDR2 YYDKDF (reference sequence). CDR3 length: 14 amino acids. V lost 6 bases to trimming and J lost 1 base; unmatched junction nucleotides: 3. This sequence was found in a human donor who donated a stem cell graft to a child with acute myeloid leukemia. The material sequenced was PBMCs from the stem cell graft donor, taken from the stem cell graft. The chain employs TRBV15 and TRBJ2-7; 10 bases line up with TRBD1. This CDR3 is CATSGDRGSYEQYF. CDR3 nucleotide sequence: TGTGCCACCAGTGGGGACAGGGGATCCTACGAGCAGTACTTC.